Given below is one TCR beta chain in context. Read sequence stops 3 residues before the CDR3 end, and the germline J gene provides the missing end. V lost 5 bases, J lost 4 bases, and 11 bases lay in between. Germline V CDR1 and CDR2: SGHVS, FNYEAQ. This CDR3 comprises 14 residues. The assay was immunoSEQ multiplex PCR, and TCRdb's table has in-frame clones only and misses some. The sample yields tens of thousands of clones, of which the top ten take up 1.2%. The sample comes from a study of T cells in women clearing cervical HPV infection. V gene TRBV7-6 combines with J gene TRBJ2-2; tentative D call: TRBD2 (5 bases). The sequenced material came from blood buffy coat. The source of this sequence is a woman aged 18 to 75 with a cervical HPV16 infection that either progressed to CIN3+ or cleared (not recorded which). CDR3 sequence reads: CASSPRAGTGELFF. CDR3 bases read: TGTGCCAGCAGCCCTCGGGCGGGCACCGGGGAG.